Here is one T cell receptor (beta chain) with its context. Antigen: not known. For the second PCR, which ran for roughly 6 to 12 cycles, a sample-barcoded 5' primer and a J-beta primer mix were used. In TCRdb, the 5' RACE reads were re-called with MiXCR into one record per CDR3 protein. The table shows about 1.4 million distinct CDR3 sequences, with approximately 60% occurring only once. The data derive from a study of blood T cells in healthy people across ages. Study-level results: Calculation of diversity from one million T cells yielded estimates considered to be underestimates. CMV status of donors was unknown, possibly confounding expanded clonotype changes.

All donors came from Russia, were Caucasian and healthy, and spanned ages about 6 to 100. This CDR3 is 14 amino acids long. Looked up from germline, CDR1 is SGDLS and CDR2 is YYNGEE. V was trimmed by 3 bases and J by 0 bases, leaving 6 bases between them. This TCR derives from a young man in good health. The specimen sequenced was blood. The chain carries TRBV9 and TRBJ2-2, with D possibly being TRBD2 (5 bases). CDR3: CASSELANTGELFF. The CDR3 DNA follows: TGTGCCAGCAGCGAACTAGCGAACACCGGGGAGCTGTTTTTT.